This T cell receptor (beta chain) was identified during a study of CDR3 diversity in severe acne (dated by TCRdb to the late 2010s). Library prep was done by PCR. TCRdb records Illumina HiSeq 2000 as the sequencer. TCRdb reprocessed the public reads (quality trimming at Q25 with fastp, clone calling with MiXCR) and kept in-frame beta chains. Each entry is one CDR3 protein sequence, shown with its most common DNA and genes. The table for this sample lists roughly 93,000 distinct CDR3 sequences; less than 65% of them were counted only once. Of the sample, more than 9% falls within the top ten clones. The cysteine opens and the phenylalanine closes a CDR3 of 11 amino acids. Only the CDR3 DNA stays, 33 bases, in frame from base 1. According to the germline V gene, CDR1 reads SQVTM and CDR2 reads ANQGSEA. V drops 7 bases and J drops 4 bases, leaving 10 bases in between. This clonotype was recorded a few times. Its binding antigen is unknown. Nothing much larger sits one base from this clone, and base qualities are not available.

The V and J segments used are TRBV29-1 and TRBJ2-5, with no reliable assignment of the D segment. The sequence was collected from a male donor with severe acne vulgaris. Input material: blood. The CDR3 reads CSGLLGETQYF. The nucleotide sequence is TGCAGCGGCCTCCTCGGAGAGACCCAGTACTTC.